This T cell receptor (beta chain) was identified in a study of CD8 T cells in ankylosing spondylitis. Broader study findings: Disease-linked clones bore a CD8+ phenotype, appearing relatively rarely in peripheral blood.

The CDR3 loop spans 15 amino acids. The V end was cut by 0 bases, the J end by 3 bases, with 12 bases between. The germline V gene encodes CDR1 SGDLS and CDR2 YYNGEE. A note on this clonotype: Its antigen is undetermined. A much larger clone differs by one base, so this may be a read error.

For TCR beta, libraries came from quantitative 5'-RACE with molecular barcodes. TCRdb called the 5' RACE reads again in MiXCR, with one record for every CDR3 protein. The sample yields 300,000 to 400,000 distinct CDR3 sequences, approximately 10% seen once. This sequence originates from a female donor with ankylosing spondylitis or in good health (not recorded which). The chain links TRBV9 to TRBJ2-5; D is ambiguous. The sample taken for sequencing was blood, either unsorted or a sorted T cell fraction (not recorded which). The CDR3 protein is CASSVGNREEETQYF. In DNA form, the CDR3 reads TGTGCCAGCAGCGTAGGGAACAGAGAAGAAGAGACCCAGTACTTC.